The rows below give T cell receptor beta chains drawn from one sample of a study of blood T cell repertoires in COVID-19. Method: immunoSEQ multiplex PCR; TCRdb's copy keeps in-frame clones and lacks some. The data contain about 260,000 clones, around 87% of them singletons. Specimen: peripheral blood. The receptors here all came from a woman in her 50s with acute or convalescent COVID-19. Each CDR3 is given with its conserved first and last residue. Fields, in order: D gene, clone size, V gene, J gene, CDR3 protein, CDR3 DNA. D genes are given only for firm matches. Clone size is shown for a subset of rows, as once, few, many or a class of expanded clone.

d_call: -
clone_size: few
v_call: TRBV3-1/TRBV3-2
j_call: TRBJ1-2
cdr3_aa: CASSQEGRADYGYTF
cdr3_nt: TGTGCCAGCAGCCAGGAAGGCAGGGCAGACTATGGCTACACCTTC

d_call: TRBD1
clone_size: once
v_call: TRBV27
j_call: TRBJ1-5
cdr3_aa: CASSLRGTGGPASNQPQHF
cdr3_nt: TGTGCCAGCAGTTTACGCGGGACAGGGGGCCCAGCTAGCAATCAGCCCCAGCATTTT

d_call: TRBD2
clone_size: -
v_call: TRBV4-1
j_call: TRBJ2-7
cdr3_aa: CASSRTPSSGIFGEQYF
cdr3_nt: TGCGCCAGCAGCCGCACCCCCTCAAGCGGGATTTTCGGCGAGCAGTACTTC

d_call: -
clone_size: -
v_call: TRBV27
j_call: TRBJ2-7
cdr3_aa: CASSLGPSYEQYF
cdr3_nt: TGTGCCAGCAGTTTAGGGCCCTCCTACGAGCAGTACTTC

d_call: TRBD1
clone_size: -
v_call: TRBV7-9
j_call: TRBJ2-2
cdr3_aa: CASSLYQGARAGELFF
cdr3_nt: TGTGCCAGCAGCTTATATCAGGGGGCGCGGGCCGGGGAGCTGTTTTTT

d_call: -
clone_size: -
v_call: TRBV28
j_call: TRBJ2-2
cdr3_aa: CASSFMNTGELFF
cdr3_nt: TGTGCCAGCAGTTTTATGAACACCGGGGAGCTGTTTTTT

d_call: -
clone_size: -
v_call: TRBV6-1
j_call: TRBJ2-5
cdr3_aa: CASSLQGETQYF
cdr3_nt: TGTGCCAGCAGTTTACAGGGAGAGACCCAGTACTTC

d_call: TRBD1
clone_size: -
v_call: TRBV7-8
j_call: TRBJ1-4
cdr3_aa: CASSLSTGVVEKLFF
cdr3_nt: TGTGCCAGCAGCTTATCGACAGGGGTGGTTGAAAAACTGTTTTTT

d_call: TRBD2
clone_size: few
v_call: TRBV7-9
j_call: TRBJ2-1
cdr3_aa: CASREGLAGGISSYNEQFF
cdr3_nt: TGTGCCAGCAGGGAGGGACTAGCGGGAGGGATCTCTTCCTACAATGAGCAGTTCTTC

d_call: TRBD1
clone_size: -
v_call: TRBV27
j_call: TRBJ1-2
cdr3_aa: CASTPSGGAWGYTF
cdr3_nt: TGTGCCAGCACTCCTTCAGGGGGCGCGTGGGGCTACACCTTC

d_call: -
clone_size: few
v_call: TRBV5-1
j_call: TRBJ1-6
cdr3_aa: CASSLAPGELSPLHF
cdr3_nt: TGCGCCAGCAGCTTGGCACCGGGAGAATTATCACCCCTCCACTTT

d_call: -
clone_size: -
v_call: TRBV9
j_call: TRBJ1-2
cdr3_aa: CASSEDPLRVKGYTF
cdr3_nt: TGTGCCAGCAGCGAGGACCCCTTGAGGGTAAAGGGCTACACCTTC

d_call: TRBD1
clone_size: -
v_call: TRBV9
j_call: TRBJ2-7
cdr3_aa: CASSADVTGARYEQYF
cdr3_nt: TGTGCCAGCAGCGCCGACGTTACAGGGGCCCGCTACGAGCAGTACTTC

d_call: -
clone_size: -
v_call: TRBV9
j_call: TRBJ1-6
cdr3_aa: CASSPQGNNSPLHF
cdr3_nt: TGTGCCAGCAGCCCTCAGGGTAACAATTCACCCCTCCACTTT

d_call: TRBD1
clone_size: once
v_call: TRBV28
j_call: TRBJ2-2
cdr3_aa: CASNYPGGAGELFF
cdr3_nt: TGTGCCAGCAATTACCCAGGGGGCGCCGGGGAGCTGTTTTTT

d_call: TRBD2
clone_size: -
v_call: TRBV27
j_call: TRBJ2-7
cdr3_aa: CASSPRTSGITSYEQYF
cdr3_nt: TGTGCCAGCAGTCCGCGGACTAGCGGGATTACCTCCTACGAGCAGTACTTC

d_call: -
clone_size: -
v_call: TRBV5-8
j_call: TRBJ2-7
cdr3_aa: CASSLLTSYEQYF
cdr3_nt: TGTGCCAGCAGCTTGCTTACCAGCTACGAGCAGTACTTC

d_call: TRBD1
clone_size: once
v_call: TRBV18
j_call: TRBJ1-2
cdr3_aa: CASSPRTGLNYGYTF
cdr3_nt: TGTGCCAGCTCACCGCGGACAGGGCTTAACTATGGCTACACCTTC

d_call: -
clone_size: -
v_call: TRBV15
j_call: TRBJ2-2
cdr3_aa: CATSRFSWGRGSGELFF
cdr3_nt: TGTGCCACCAGCAGATTCTCATGGGGCAGGGGATCCGGGGAGCTGTTTTTT

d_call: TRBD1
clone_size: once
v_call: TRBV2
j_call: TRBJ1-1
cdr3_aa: CASSTGTETEAFF
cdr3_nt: TGTGCCAGCAGCACCGGGACAGAAACTGAAGCTTTCTTT

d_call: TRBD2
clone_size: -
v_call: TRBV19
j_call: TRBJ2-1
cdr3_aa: CASSSPGLNNEQFF
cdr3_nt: TGTGCCAGTAGTTCACCGGGACTAAACAATGAGCAGTTCTTC

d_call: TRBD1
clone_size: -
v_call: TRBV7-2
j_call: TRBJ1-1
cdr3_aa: CASSFYKTGGKAFF
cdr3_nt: TGTGCCAGCAGCTTCTACAAGACAGGGGGTAAAGCTTTCTTT

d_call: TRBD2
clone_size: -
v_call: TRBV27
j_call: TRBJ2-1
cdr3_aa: CASSLSWTGGREQFF
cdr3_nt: TGTGCCAGCAGTTTATCGTGGACGGGAGGGCGTGAGCAGTTCTTC

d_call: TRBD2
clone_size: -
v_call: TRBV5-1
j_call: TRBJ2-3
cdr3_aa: CASSLETSGGDTQYF
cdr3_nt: TGCGCCAGCAGCTTGGAGACTAGCGGGGGGGATACGCAGTATTTT

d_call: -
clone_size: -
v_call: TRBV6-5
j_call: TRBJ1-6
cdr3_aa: CASSLEHNSPLHF
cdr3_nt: TGTGCCAGCAGTTTAGAGCACAATTCACCCCTCCACTTT

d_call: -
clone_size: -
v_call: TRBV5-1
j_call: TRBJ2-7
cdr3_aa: CASSFGERTAYYEQYF
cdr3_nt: TGCGCCAGCAGCTTTGGAGAACGGACAGCCTACTACGAGCAGTACTTC

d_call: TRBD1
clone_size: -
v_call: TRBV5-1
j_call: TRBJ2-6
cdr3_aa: CASSRETGTSGANVLTF
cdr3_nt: TGCGCCAGCAGCCGAGAGACAGGGACCTCTGGGGCCAACGTCCTGACTTTC

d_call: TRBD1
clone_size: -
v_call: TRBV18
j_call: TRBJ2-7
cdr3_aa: CASFKDRGYEQYF
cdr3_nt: TGTGCCAGCTTCAAGGACAGGGGTTACGAGCAGTACTTC

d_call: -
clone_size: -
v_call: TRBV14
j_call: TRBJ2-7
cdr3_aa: CASSQEYRAYEQYF
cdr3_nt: TGTGCCAGCAGCCAAGAATACAGGGCCTACGAGCAGTACTTC

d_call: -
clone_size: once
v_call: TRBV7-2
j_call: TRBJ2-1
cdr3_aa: CASSRERSEQFF
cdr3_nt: TGTGCCAGCAGCCGGGAGAGGAGTGAGCAGTTCTTC

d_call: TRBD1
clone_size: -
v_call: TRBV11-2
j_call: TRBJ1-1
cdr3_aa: CASIMTGNLFMNTEAFF
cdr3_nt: TGTGCCAGCATCATGACAGGGAATCTTTTCATGAACACTGAAGCTTTCTTT

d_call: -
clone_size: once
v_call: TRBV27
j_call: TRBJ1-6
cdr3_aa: CASSFGNGNSPLHF
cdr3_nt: TGTGCCAGCAGTTTCGGGAACGGGAATTCACCCCTCCACTTT

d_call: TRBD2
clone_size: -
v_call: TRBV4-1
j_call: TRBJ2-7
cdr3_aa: CASSQLSAGAYEQYF
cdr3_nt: TGCGCCAGCAGCCAACTGTCGGCGGGAGCTTACGAGCAGTACTTC

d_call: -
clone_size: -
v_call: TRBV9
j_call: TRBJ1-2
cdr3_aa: CASSVGQTGYGYTF
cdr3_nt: TGTGCCAGCAGCGTAGGACAGACGGGCTATGGCTACACCTTC

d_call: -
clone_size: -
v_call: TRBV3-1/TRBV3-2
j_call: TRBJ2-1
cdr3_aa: CASSQAEGVGWDEQFF
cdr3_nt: TGTGCCAGCAGCCAAGCCGAGGGGGTTGGATGGGATGAGCAGTTCTTC

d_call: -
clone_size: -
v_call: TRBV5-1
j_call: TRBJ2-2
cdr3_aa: CASSFGANTGELFF
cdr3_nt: TGCGCCAGCAGCTTCGGAGCGAACACCGGGGAGCTGTTTTTT

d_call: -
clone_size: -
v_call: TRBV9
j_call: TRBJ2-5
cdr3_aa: CASSVDHRATQETQYF
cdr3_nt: TGTGCCAGCAGCGTCGATCACAGGGCCACCCAAGAGACCCAGTACTTC

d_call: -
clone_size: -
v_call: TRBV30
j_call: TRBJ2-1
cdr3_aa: CAWSVWLASNEQFF
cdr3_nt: TGTGCCTGGAGTGTCTGGCTAGCCAGCAATGAGCAGTTCTTC

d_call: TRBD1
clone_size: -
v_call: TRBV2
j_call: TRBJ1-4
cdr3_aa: CASSADRVTNEKLFF
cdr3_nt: TGTGCCAGCAGTGCAGACAGGGTAACTAATGAAAAACTGTTTTTT

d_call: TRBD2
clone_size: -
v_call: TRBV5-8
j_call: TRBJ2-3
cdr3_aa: CASSLVWGGVTDTQYF
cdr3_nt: TGTGCCAGCAGTCTTGTTTGGGGAGGGGTAACAGATACGCAGTATTTT

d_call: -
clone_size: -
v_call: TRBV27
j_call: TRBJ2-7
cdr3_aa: CASSLTAVYEQYF
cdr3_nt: TGTGCCAGCAGTTTAACAGCTGTCTACGAGCAGTACTTC

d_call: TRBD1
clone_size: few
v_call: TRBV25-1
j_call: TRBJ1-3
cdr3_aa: CASSGSGTVGNTIYF
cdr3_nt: TGTGCCAGCAGTGGTTCCGGGACAGTAGGAAACACCATATATTTT

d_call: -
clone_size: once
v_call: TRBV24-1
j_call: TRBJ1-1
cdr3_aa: CATSDRQRGTEAFF
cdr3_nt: TGTGCCACCAGTGACCGACAACGTGGCACTGAAGCTTTCTTT